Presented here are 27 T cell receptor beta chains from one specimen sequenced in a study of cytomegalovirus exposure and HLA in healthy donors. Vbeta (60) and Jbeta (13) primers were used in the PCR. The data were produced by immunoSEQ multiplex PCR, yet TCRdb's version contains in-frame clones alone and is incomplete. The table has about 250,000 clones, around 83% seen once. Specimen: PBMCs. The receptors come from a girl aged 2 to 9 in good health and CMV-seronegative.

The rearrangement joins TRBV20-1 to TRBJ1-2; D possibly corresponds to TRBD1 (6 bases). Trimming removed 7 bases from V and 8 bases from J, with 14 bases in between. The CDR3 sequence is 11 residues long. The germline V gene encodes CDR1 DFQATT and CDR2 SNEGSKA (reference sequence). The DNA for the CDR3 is TGCAGTGTTTCGGGGGGCGGAGGCTACACCTTC. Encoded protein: CSVSGGGGYTF.

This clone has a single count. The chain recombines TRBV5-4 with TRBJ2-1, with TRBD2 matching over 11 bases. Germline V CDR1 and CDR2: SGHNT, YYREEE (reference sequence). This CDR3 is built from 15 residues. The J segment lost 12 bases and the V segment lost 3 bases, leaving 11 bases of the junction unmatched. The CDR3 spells CASSSKGVSGRGQFF. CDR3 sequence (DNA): TGTGCCAGCAGCTCCAAGGGGGTTAGCGGGAGGGGGCAGTTCTTC.

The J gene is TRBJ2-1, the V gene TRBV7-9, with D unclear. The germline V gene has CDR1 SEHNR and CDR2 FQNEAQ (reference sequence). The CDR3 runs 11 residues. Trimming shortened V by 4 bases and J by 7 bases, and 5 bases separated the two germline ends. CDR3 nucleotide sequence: TGTGCCAGCAGCTACCGGAATGAGCAGTTCTTC. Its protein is CASSYRNEQFF.

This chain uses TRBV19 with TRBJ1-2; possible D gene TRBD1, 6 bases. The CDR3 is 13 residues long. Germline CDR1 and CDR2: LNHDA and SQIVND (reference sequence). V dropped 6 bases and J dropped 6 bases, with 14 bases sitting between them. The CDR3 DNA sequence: TGTGCCAGTAGAGATCACAGGGTGAATGGCTACACCTTC. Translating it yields CASRDHRVNGYTF.

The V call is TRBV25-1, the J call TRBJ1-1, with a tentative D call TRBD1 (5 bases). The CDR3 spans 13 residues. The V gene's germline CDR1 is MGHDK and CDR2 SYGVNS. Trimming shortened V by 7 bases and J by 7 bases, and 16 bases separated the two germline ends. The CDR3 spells CASNQGLLGEAFF. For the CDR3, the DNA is TGTGCCAGCAACCAGGGACTTCTCGGTGAAGCTTTCTTT.

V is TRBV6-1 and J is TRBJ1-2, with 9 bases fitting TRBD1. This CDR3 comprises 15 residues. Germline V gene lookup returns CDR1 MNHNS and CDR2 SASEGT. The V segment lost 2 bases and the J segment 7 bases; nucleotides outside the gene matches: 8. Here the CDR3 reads CASSENWDRVFGYTF. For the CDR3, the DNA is TGTGCCAGCAGTGAAAACTGGGACAGGGTTTTTGGCTACACCTTC.

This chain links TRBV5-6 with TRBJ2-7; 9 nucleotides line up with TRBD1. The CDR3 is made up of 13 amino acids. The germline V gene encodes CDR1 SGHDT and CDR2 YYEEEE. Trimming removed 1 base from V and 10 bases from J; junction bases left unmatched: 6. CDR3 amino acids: CASSLRTGEDQYF. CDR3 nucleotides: TGTGCCAGCAGCTTGAGGACAGGGGAAGATCAGTACTTC.

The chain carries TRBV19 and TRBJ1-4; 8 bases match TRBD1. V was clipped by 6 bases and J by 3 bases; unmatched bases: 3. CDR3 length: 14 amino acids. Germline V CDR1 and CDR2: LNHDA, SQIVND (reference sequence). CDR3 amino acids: CASSGDRSNEKLFF. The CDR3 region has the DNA TGTGCCAGTAGCGGGGACAGGTCTAATGAAAAACTGTTTTTT.

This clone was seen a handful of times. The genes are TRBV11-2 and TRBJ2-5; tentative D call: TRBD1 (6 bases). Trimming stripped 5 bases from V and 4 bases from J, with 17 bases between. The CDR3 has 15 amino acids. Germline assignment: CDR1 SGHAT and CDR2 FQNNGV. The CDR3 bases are TGTGCCAGCAGCAAAACCGGGACACTCTTAGAGACCCAGTACTTC. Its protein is CASSKTGTLLETQYF.

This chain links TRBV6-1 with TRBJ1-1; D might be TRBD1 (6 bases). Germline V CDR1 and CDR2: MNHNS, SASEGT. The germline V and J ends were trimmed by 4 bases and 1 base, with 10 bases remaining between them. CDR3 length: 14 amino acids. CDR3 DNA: TGTGCCAGCAGTGTTAAAGGGGGGAACACTGAAGCTTTCTTT. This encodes CASSVKGGNTEAFF.

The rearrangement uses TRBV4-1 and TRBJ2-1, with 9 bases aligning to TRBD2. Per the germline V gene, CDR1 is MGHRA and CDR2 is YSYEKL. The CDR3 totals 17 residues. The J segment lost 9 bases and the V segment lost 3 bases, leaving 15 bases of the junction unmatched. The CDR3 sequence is CASSHLLAGVIISEQFF. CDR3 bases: TGCGCCAGCAGCCACCTCTTAGCGGGAGTGATTATCAGTGAGCAGTTCTTC.

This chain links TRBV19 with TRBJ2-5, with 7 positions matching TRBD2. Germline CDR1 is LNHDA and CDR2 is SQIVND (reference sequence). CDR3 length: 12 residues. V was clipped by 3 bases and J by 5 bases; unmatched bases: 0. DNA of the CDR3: TGTGCCAGTAGTATGGGGGGGGAGACCCAGTACTTC. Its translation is CASSMGGETQYF.

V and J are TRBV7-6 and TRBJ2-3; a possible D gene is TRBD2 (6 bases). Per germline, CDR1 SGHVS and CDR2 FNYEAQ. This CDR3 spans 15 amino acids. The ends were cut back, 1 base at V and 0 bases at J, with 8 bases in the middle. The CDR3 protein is CASSLGTTSTDTQYF. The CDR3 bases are TGTGCCAGCAGCTTAGGGACTACTAGCACAGATACGCAGTATTTT.

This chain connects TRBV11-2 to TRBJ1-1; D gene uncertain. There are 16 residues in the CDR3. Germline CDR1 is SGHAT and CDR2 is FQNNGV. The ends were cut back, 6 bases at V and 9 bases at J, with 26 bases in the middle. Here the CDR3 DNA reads TGTGCCAGCAGGCACAGTCCATTTCGGCTTGGGTCTCAAGCTTTCTTT. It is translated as CASRHSPFRLGSQAFF.

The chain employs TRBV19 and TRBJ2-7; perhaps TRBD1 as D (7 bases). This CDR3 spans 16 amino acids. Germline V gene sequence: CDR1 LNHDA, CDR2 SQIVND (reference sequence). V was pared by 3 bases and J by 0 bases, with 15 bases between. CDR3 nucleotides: TGTGCCAGTAGTATGGAGGGGGCCTCCAGCTCCTACGAGCAGTACTTC. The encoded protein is CASSMEGASSSYEQYF.

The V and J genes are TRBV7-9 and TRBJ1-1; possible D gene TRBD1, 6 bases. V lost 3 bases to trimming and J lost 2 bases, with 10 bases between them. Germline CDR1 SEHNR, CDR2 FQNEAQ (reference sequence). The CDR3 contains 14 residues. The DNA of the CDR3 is TGTGCCAGCAGCTTCCCACAGGGAAACACTGAAGCTTTCTTT. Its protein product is CASSFPQGNTEAFF. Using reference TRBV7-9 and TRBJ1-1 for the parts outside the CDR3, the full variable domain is DTGVSQNPRHKITKRGQNVTFRCDPISEHNRLYWYRQTLGQGPEFLTYFQNEAQLEKSRLLSDRFSAERPKGSFSTLEIQRTEQGDSAMYLCASSFPQGNTEAFFGQGTRLTVV.

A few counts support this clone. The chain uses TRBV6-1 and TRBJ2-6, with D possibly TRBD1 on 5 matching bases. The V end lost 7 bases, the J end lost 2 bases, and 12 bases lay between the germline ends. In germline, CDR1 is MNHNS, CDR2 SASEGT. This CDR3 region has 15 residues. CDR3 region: CASKTQVAGANVLTF. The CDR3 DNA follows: TGTGCCAGCAAGACACAGGTAGCTGGGGCCAACGTCCTGACTTTC.

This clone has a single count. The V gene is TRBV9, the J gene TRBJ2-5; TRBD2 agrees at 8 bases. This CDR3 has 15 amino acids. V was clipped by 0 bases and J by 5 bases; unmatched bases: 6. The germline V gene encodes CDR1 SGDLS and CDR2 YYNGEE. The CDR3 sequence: CASSVAGGPRETQYF. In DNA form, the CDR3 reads TGTGCCAGCAGCGTAGCGGGGGGGCCTCGGGAGACCCAGTACTTC. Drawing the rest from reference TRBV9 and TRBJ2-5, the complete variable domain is DSGVTQTPKHLITATGQRVTLRCSPRSGDLSVYWYQQSLDQGLQFLIQYYNGEERAKGNILERFSAQQFPDLHSELNLSSLELGDSALYFCASSVAGGPRETQYFGPGTRLLVL.

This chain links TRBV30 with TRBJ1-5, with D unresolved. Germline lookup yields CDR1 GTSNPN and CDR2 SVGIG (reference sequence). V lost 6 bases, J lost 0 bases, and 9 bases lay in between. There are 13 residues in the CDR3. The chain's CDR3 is CACQEDSNQPQHF. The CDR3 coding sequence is TGTGCCTGTCAGGAGGATAGCAATCAGCCCCAGCATTTT.

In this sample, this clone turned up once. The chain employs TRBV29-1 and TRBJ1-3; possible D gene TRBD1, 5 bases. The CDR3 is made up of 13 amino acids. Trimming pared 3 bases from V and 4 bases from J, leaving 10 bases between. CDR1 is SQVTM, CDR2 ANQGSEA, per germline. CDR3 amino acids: CSVDEAGGNTIYF. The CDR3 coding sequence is TGCAGCGTTGACGAGGCAGGGGGAAACACCATATATTTT.

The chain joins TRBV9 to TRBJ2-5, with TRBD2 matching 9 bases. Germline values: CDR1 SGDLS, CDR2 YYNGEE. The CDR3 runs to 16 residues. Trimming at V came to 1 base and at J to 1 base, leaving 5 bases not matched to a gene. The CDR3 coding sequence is TGTGCCAGCAGCGTATCAAGCGGGGGGTCCCAAGAGACCCAGTACTTC. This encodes CASSVSSGGSQETQYF.

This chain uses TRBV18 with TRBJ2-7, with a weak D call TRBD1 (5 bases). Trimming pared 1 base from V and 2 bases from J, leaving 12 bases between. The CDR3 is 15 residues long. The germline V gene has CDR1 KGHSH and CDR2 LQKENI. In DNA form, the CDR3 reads TGTGCCAGCTCACCACTGGGAAAGGGGACCTACGAGCAGTACTTC. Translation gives CASSPLGKGTYEQYF.

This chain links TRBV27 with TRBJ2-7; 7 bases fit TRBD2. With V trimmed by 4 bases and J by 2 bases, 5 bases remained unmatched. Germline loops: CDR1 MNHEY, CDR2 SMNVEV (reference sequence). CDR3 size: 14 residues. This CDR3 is CASSSTSVAYEQYF. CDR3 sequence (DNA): TGTGCCAGCAGTTCCACTAGCGTCGCCTACGAGCAGTACTTC.

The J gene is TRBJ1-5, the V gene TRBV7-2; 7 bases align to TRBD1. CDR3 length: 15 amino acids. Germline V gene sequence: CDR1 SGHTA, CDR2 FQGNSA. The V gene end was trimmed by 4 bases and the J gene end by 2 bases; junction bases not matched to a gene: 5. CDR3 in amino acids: CASSYTGAGNQPQHF. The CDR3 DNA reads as TGTGCCAGCAGCTATACAGGGGCGGGCAATCAGCCCCAGCATTTT.

The CDR3 DNA reads as TGCAGCGTTGACCGGGACAGGGCTAACTATGGCTACACCTTC. This sequence encodes CSVDRDRANYGYTF. The chain carries TRBV29-1 and TRBJ1-2; TRBD1 aligns across 9 bases. Unmatched junction bases numbered 2, after V lost 3 bases and J lost 0 bases. From germline, CDR1 is SQVTM and CDR2 ANQGSEA. The CDR3 loop spans 14 amino acids.

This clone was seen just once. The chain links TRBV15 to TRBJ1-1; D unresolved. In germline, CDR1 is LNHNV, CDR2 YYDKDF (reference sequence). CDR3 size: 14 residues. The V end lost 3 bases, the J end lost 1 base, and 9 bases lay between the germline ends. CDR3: CATSRGEKNTEAFF. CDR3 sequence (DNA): TGTGCCACCAGCAGGGGCGAGAAGAACACTGAAGCTTTCTTT. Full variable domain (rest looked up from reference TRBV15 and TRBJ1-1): DAMVIQNPRYQVTQFGKPVTLSCSQTLNHNVMYWYQQKSSQAPKLLFHYYDKDFNNEADTPDNFQSRRPNTSFCFLDIRSPGLGDTAMYLCATSRGEKNTEAFFGQGTRLTVV.

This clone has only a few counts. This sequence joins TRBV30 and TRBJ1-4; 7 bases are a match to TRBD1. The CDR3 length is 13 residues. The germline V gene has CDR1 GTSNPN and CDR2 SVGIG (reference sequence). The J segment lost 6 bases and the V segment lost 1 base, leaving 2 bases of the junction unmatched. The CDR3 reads CAWSGRGHEKLFF. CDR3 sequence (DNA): TGTGCCTGGAGTGGTAGGGGGCATGAAAAACTGTTTTTT.